One and the same sample provided the 8 T cell receptor beta chains below, sequenced in a study of sequential checkpoint blockade in melanoma. Treatment in this sample: randomized to nivolumab then ipilimumab (arm A) or the reverse (arm B). Sequencing was performed with immunoSEQ multiplex PCR; in TCRdb, only in-frame clones are kept and a portion is missing. Here the sample spans a few thousand clones, over 20% being singletons. The specimen was tumor tissue (inferred from file names), collected from a patient given nivolumab and ipilimumab in sequence. The receptors were sampled from a human patient with melanoma. Some clones in this sample may be carry-over from other donors' samples.

This clone was counted between two and nine times. This chain uses TRBV11-3 with TRBJ2-7; D uncertain. Germline V CDR1 and CDR2: SGHNT, YENEEA. V was pared by 2 bases and J by 7 bases, with 18 bases between. The CDR3 loop spans 15 amino acids. CDR3 nucleotide sequence: TGTGCCAGCAGCTTAACCGGCTCCCTTGTGAGGGAGCAGTACTTC. It is translated as CASSLTGSLVREQYF. The full variable domain, its missing parts supplied by reference TRBV11-3 and TRBJ2-7, is EAGVVQSPRYKIIEKKQPVAFWCNPISGHNTLYWYLQNLGQGPELLIRYENEEAVDDSQLPKDRFSAERLKGVDSTLKIQPAELGDSAVYLCASSLTGSLVREQYFGPGTRLTVT.

This clone was counted only a few times. At one end the junction does not follow the germline gene, possibly because of a read error. The chain carries TRBV6-4 and TRBJ1-2; 8 nucleotides line up with TRBD1. CDR1 MRHNA and CDR2 SNTAGT come from the germline V gene. The CDR3 extends over 14 amino acids. CDR3 DNA sequence: TGTGCCACCAGTGACCCCGACAGGGGCCGGGGCTACACCTTC. Protein sequence: CATSDPDRGRGYTF.

This clone was seen a few times. The chain uses TRBV11-3 and TRBJ2-7; maybe TRBD2 (5 bases). The CDR3 extends over 15 amino acids. With 6 bases removed from V and 3 bases from J, the gap between germline ends came to 18 bases. Germline V gene sequence: CDR1 SGHNT, CDR2 YENEEA. CDR3: CASSQGSGGFYEQYF. CDR3 in DNA: TGTGCCAGCAGTCAAGGGTCTGGCGGGTTCTACGAGCAGTACTTC.

The chain employs TRBV15 and TRBJ1-1, with TRBD1 as a possible D gene (6 bases). The V gene lost 1 base and the J gene lost 5 bases, with 17 bases spanning the gap. Germline values: CDR1 LNHNV, CDR2 YYDKDF (reference sequence). CDR3 length: 16 amino acids. CDR3 DNA sequence: TGTGCCACCAGCAGAGCTCGGGGGGCGATGAGGACTGAAGCTTTCTTT. It encodes CATSRARGAMRTEAFF.

The table lists this clone with many counts. This sequence joins TRBV6-8 and TRBJ2-5, with a tentative D call TRBD2 (5 bases). The V end was cut by 2 bases, the J end by 0 bases, with 13 bases between. The CDR3 loop spans 16 amino acids. From germline, CDR1 is MNHGY and CDR2 SAAAGT. CDR3 nucleotide sequence: TGTGCCAGCAGTTACGGCGGGTTTAAGTACCAAGAGACCCAGTACTTC. It is translated as CASSYGGFKYQETQYF.

This chain connects TRBV5-1 to TRBJ1-1; tentatively, D is TRBD1 (6 bases). CDR1 is SGHRS, CDR2 YFSETQ, per germline. The V gene lost 4 bases and the J gene lost 5 bases, with 18 bases spanning the gap. The CDR3 is 15 amino acids. In DNA form, the CDR3 reads TGCGCCAGCAGCCCCGAGCCCGGGGGCGGGACTGAAGCTTTCTTT. Translation gives CASSPEPGGGTEAFF.

The rearrangement uses TRBV14 and TRBJ1-2; D unresolved. The CDR3 length is 13 residues. The germline V gene has CDR1 SGHDN and CDR2 FVKESK. Trimming removed 4 bases at V and 4 bases at J, with 10 bases between. CDR3 region: CASSRPGGYGYTF. CDR3 bases: TGTGCCAGCAGCCGACCGGGAGGCTATGGCTACACCTTC.

The chain recombines TRBV30 with TRBJ2-7; 11 bases are a match to TRBD1. The CDR3 is 14 amino acids. From germline, CDR1 is GTSNPN and CDR2 SVGIG (reference sequence). V trimming: 5 bases; J trimming: 3 bases; junction bases outside the gene matches: 6. The CDR3 bases are TGTGCCTGGGGGACCGGGACAGGGGGCTACGAGCAGTACTTC. It specifies CAWGTGTGGYEQYF.